These 14 T cell receptor beta chains were all obtained from the same sample, sequenced in a study of blood T cell repertoires in COVID-19. Sequencing used immunoSEQ multiplex PCR; TCRdb keeps in-frame clones, though not all of them. The repertoire holds around 120,000 clones, with around four fifths as singletons. Sequenced input: peripheral blood. Every receptor here comes from a human donor in a cohort sampled during active COVID-19.

The chain recombines TRBV30 with TRBJ2-1; the match to TRBD2 covers 10 bases. In germline, CDR1 is GTSNPN, CDR2 SVGIG (reference sequence). V was pared by 3 bases and J by 7 bases, with 6 bases of the junction left unmatched. CDR3 length: 14 amino acids. The CDR3 DNA reads TGTGCCTGGAGCAGAGCGGGAGGGTTAAATGAGCAGTTCTTC. It encodes CAWSRAGGLNEQFF.

The chain links TRBV6-5 to TRBJ1-1; TRBD1 agrees at 7 bases. Trimming took 5 bases from V and 4 from J; bases not matched to a gene: 10. Germline V gives CDR1 MNHEY, CDR2 SVGAGI. There are 15 residues in the CDR3. The DNA of the CDR3 is TGTGCCAGCAGTAGGACAGGACGCTCGGGCACTGAAGCTTTCTTT. Translated: CASSRTGRSGTEAFF.

CDR3 in DNA: TGTGCCAGCAGCTTAATAACCAGCGGCTCCTACGAGCAGTACTTC. The encoded protein is CASSLITSGSYEQYF. The chain recombines TRBV11-2 with TRBJ2-7; maybe TRBD2 (5 bases). CDR3 length: 15 amino acids. Trimming removed 2 bases from V and 0 bases from J, with 11 bases in between. Germline CDR1 and CDR2: SGHAT and FQNNGV. The whole variable domain, filled in from reference TRBV11-2 and TRBJ2-7, reads EAGVAQSPRYKIIEKRQSVAFWCNPISGHATLYWYQQILGQGPKLLIQFQNNGVVDDSQLPKDRFSAERLKGVDSTLKIQPAKLEDSAVYLCASSLITSGSYEQYFGPGTRLTVT.

As regards this clone: An end of the junction differs from the germline gene, which may be a read error. This chain connects TRBV7-7 to TRBJ2-1, with 12 bases matching TRBD2. This CDR3 is 16 amino acids long. The V gene's germline CDR1 is SSHAT and CDR2 FNYEAQ (reference sequence). Written as DNA, the CDR3 is TGTGCTAGCAGCAACGACCTAGCGGGGGGGTACAATGAGCAGTTCTTC. Protein product: CASSNDLAGGYNEQFF.

The rearrangement uses TRBV6-5 and TRBJ1-1, with 8 bases matching TRBD1. The CDR3 is 13 residues long. The V segment lost 8 bases and the J segment 3 bases; nucleotides outside the gene matches: 5. From germline, CDR1 is MNHEY and CDR2 SVGAGI. The CDR3 DNA is TGTGCCAGCCCGGACAGGGAAGACACTGAAGCTTTCTTT. Translating gives CASPDREDTEAFF.

V gene TRBV27 combines with J gene TRBJ1-6; weak D call: TRBD1 (6 bases). There are 16 residues in the CDR3. V lost 2 bases, J lost 6 bases, and 14 bases lay in between. Germline lookup yields CDR1 MNHEY and CDR2 SMNVEV (reference sequence). The CDR3 protein is CASSLSYRVANSPLHF. The CDR3 nucleotides read TGTGCCAGCAGTTTAAGCTACAGGGTGGCTAATTCACCCCTCCACTTT.

This clone occurred many times. This chain joins TRBV15 and TRBJ1-1, with TRBD1 identical over 7 bases. Germline V gene sequence: CDR1 LNHNV, CDR2 YYDKDF (reference sequence). The CDR3 runs to 18 residues. The V gene end was trimmed by 2 bases and the J gene end by 1 base; junction bases not matched to a gene: 13. CDR3 sequence: CATSRPPLAGGGNTEAFF. The CDR3 nucleotides read TGTGCCACCAGCAGACCGCCGTTGGCAGGGGGTGGGAACACTGAAGCTTTCTTT.

The chain joins TRBV6-5 to TRBJ2-2, with TRBD2 matching over 9 bases. V lost 8 bases to trimming and J lost 2 bases; unmatched junction nucleotides: 6. This CDR3 comprises 15 residues. The germline CDR1 and CDR2 sequences are MNHEY and SVGAGI. In DNA, the CDR3 is TGTGCCAGCCAGGCGACTAGCGGTAACACCGGGGAGCTGTTTTTT. This sequence encodes CASQATSGNTGELFF.

The V and J genes are TRBV5-1 and TRBJ1-1, with D possibly TRBD1 on 6 matching bases. This CDR3 region has 13 residues. Per the germline V gene, CDR1 is SGHRS and CDR2 is YFSETQ. The ends were cut back, 5 bases at V and 0 bases at J, with 8 bases in the middle. The CDR3 DNA sequence: TGCGCCAGCAGAAGGACAGTGAACACTGAAGCTTTCTTT. It is translated as CASRRTVNTEAFF.

The chain links TRBV6-2 or TRBV6-3 to TRBJ2-1, with D perhaps matching TRBD2 (5 bases). The V end lost 2 bases, the J end lost 0 bases, and 11 bases lay between the germline ends. Germline V gene sequence: CDR1 MNHEY, CDR2 SVGEGT. The CDR3 has 16 residues. The CDR3 bases are TGTGCCAGCAGTTACGAGAGGAGGAGCTCCTACAATGAGCAGTTCTTC. It is translated as CASSYERRSSYNEQFF.

The rearrangement uses TRBV24-1 and TRBJ2-1; no reliable D call. CDR1 KGHDR and CDR2 SFDVKD come from the germline V gene. CDR3 length equals 15 residues. Trimming took 6 bases from V and 5 from J, leaving 16 bases between them. CDR3 loop: CATSTSESFNNEQFF. CDR3 DNA sequence: TGTGCCACCAGTACCTCGGAGAGCTTTAACAATGAGCAGTTCTTC.

This clone was seen more than once but under ten times. An end of the junction differs from the germline gene, which may be a read error. This chain links TRBV28 with TRBJ2-7, with D maybe TRBD2 (7 bases). The CDR3 consists of 13 residues. CDR1 is MDHEN and CDR2 is SYDVKM in the germline V gene. The CDR3 DNA is TGTGCCAGCTCTTCGTTGACCGGGGGGCTGAGCGAGTTC. Its protein is CASSSLTGGLSEF.

The table lists this clone with a count of one. V gene TRBV30 combines with J gene TRBJ1-1, with D uncertain. V was trimmed by 1 base and J by 0 bases, leaving 18 bases between them. The CDR3 sequence is 17 residues long. Germline values: CDR1 GTSNPN, CDR2 SVGIG (reference sequence). Here the CDR3 reads CAWSARDGVEMNTEAFF. In DNA form, the CDR3 reads TGTGCCTGGAGTGCGAGAGACGGGGTCGAGATGAACACTGAAGCTTTCTTT.

The rearrangement uses TRBV7-9 and TRBJ1-1, with a possible D match to TRBD1 (5 bases). The CDR3 runs to 15 residues. V gave up 8 bases and J gave up 1 base, with 17 bases separating them. Germline loops: CDR1 SEHNR, CDR2 FQNEAQ (reference sequence). The CDR3 DNA reads as TGTGCCAGCGGAATTCGGGGACTGGGGAACACTGAAGCTTTCTTT. Amino acid sequence: CASGIRGLGNTEAFF.